Listed below are T cell receptor beta chains from one sample, sequenced in a study of shared clonotypes between healthy human individuals. This table comes from immunoSEQ multiplex PCR, and its TCRdb copy is limited to in-frame clones, with some not included. Among around 2.1 million clones listed, 90% to 95% were seen once. Sample: naive CD8+ T cells from PBMCs. Receptors originate from a man aged 18 to 30 in good health. Some clones in this sample may be carry-over from other donors' samples. CDR3s include the opening cysteine and the closing phenylalanine or tryptophan. D genes are given only for firm matches. Size values are once, few and many counts, or a class for expanded clones, and some rows have none.

clone size	V gene	CDR3 length	J gene	D gene	CDR3 DNA	CDR3 protein
-	TRBV11-1	15	TRBJ2-7	-	TGTGCCAGCAGCTACGAAGGACGGATAACCTACGAGCAGTACTTC	CASSYEGRITYEQYF
-	TRBV28	13	TRBJ2-7	TRBD1	TGTGCCAGCCGCACAGGGGGCGGCTACGAGCAGTACTTC	CASRTGGGYEQYF
once	TRBV27	15	TRBJ2-7	TRBD2	TGTGCCAGCAGTCCCTTAGCGGGAGTCTTGGGGGAGCAGTACTTC	CASSPLAGVLGEQYF
-	TRBV7-8	17	TRBJ1-5	TRBD1	TGTGCCAGCAGCTCGGGAACAGGGGGCTATAGCAATCAGCCCCAGCATTTT	CASSSGTGGYSNQPQHF
-	TRBV28	16	TRBJ2-1	TRBD1	TGTGCCAGCAGGGAAACCCGGGACAGGGTATCCAATGAGCAGTTCTTC	CASRETRDRVSNEQFF
-	TRBV11-2	16	TRBJ2-7	TRBD2	TGTGCCAGCAGCTTAAGGACTAGCCCTAACCCCTACGAGCAGTACTTC	CASSLRTSPNPYEQYF
-	TRBV7-9	16	TRBJ2-3	TRBD1	TGTGCCAGCAGCGCGCGCGACAGGGGTTTTGCAGATACGCAGTATTTT	CASSARDRGFADTQYF
-	TRBV28	17	TRBJ2-1	TRBD2	TGTGCCAGCAGGGTCCCGGGCGGGAGAGTAACCTACAATGAGCAGTTCTTC	CASRVPGGRVTYNEQFF
-	TRBV9	13	TRBJ2-7	-	TGTGCCAGCAGCGAGGGAGCCTCCGGCGAGCAGTACTTC	CASSEGASGEQYF
-	TRBV5-1	17	TRBJ2-7	TRBD1	TGCGCCAGCAGCTTGTTTTCCTTCGGGACAGGGACCTACGAGCAGTACTTC	CASSLFSFGTGTYEQYF
-	TRBV6-6	13	TRBJ1-2	-	TGTGCCAGCATCAGCGGTTCTAACTATGGCTACACCTTC	CASISGSNYGYTF
-	TRBV10-3	17	TRBJ1-1	TRBD1	TGTGCCATCAGTGGGATTCCGGGACAGGGGGAGAACACTGAAGCTTTCTTT	CAISGIPGQGENTEAFF
-	TRBV2	13	TRBJ1-4	TRBD1	TGTGCCAGCAGCCGGACAGGGAGGGAAAAACTGTTTTTT	CASSRTGREKLFF
-	TRBV5-4	16	TRBJ2-6	-	TGTGCCAGCAGCTTCCGGGGGGCTTATGGGGCCAACGTCCTGACTTTC	CASSFRGAYGANVLTF
-	TRBV6-6	12	TRBJ2-1	-	TGTGCCAGCAGTTACAGGTACAATGAGCAGTTCTTC	CASSYRYNEQFF
-	TRBV2	14	TRBJ2-1	-	TGTGCCAGCTTATCGGGACGGTTACTCAATGAGCAGTTCTTC	CASLSGRLLNEQFF
-	TRBV30	14	TRBJ2-7	-	TGTGCCTGGAGCTTCCGTAGCGAGCCGCGGGAGCAGTACTTC	CAWSFRSEPREQYF
-	TRBV7-9	16	TRBJ1-1	-	TGTGCCAGCAGCCCCCCTAGGGGGGCTATGAACACTGAAGCTTTCTTT	CASSPPRGAMNTEAFF
-	TRBV4-1	16	TRBJ2-2	-	TGCGCCAGCAGCCCGCGACAGGCCCCGAACACCGGGGAGCTGTTTTTT	CASSPRQAPNTGELFF
once	TRBV7-6	15	TRBJ2-3	-	TGTGCCAGCTCTTCCAGGGCACCAAGCACAGATACGCAGTATTTT	CASSSRAPSTDTQYF
-	TRBV9	14	TRBJ2-1	TRBD2	TGTGCCAGCAGCGGAGCGGGGCCCTACAATGAGCAGTTCTTC	CASSGAGPYNEQFF
-	TRBV7-2	14	TRBJ2-2	-	TGTGCCAGCAGCTTAGCCTGGAGTGGCGGGGAGCTGTTTTTT	CASSLAWSGGELFF
-	TRBV27	14	TRBJ2-2	TRBD1	TGTGCCAGCCCCGGGACAGAGAACACCGGGGAGCTGTTTTTT	CASPGTENTGELFF
few	TRBV7-8	14	TRBJ1-1	TRBD1	TGTGCCAGCAGCTTAGGACAGGGAGTCCCTGAAGCTTTCTTT	CASSLGQGVPEAFF
once	TRBV11-3	13	TRBJ1-1	-	TGTGCCAGCAGCTTAGGGGTGGCAAGTGAAGCTTTCTTT	CASSLGVASEAFF
once	TRBV27	15	TRBJ2-7	TRBD2	TGTGCCAGCGGTCCGCTAGCGGGAACACCATACGAGCAGTACTTC	CASGPLAGTPYEQYF
-	TRBV15	13	TRBJ1-2	-	TGTGCCACCAGTCCCGGACAGAACTATGGCTACACCTTC	CATSPGQNYGYTF
-	TRBV27	14	TRBJ2-7	TRBD1	TGTGCCAGCAGTACCCGGGACAGCCCCTACGAGCAGTACTTC	CASSTRDSPYEQYF
-	TRBV7-9	15	TRBJ2-3	-	TGTGCCAGCAGCTTAACAACCCGGGGCACAGATACGCAGTATTTT	CASSLTTRGTDTQYF
-	TRBV4-1	15	TRBJ2-7	TRBD2	TGCGCCAGCAGCCCTACTAGCGGGAGCTCCTACGAGCAGTACTTC	CASSPTSGSSYEQYF
-	TRBV7-8	17	TRBJ2-7	-	TGTGCCAGCAGCTTAGGTATTGGCATCTCACCCCTCTACGAGCAGTACTTC	CASSLGIGISPLYEQYF
once	TRBV28	12	TRBJ2-7	-	TGTGCCAGCAGTCTCCCCTCCTACGAGCAGTACTTC	CASSLPSYEQYF
-	TRBV9	16	TRBJ2-3	-	TGTGCCAGCAGCGTAGGTTACAGGGAAATCACAGATACGCAGTATTTT	CASSVGYREITDTQYF
-	TRBV11-1	13	TRBJ2-7	-	TGTGCCAGCAGCTTAGTACGGGGCTACGAGCAGTACTTC	CASSLVRGYEQYF
-	TRBV12-5	17	TRBJ2-3	TRBD2	TGTGCTAGTGGTTGGCAGTCTAGCGGGGGAGGAGCAGATACGCAGTATTTT	CASGWQSSGGGADTQYF
-	TRBV19	15	TRBJ2-7	-	TGTGCCAGTAGTATAGATGAGGTCGGCCAAGGCGAGCAGTACTTC	CASSIDEVGQGEQYF
-	TRBV2	12	TRBJ2-1	-	TGTGCCAGCAGTGATCCCCTCGATGAGCAGTTCTTC	CASSDPLDEQFF
-	TRBV15	18	TRBJ2-7	TRBD1	TGTGCCACCAGCAGAGATCGCATCAGGACAGGGAGCTCCTACGAGCAGTACTTC	CATSRDRIRTGSSYEQYF
-	TRBV4-1	17	TRBJ2-3	-	TGCGCCAGCAGCCAAGAGGAAAAGGGCTCTGACACAGATACGCAGTATTTT	CASSQEEKGSDTDTQYF
-	TRBV6-6	13	TRBJ2-1	-	TGTGCCAGCAGCCTGGGAAGTTTAGGTGAGCAGTTCTTC	CASSLGSLGEQFF
-	TRBV6-5	13	TRBJ1-1	-	TGTGCCAGCAGTTACGGAAGGGGGACTGAAGCTTTCTTT	CASSYGRGTEAFF
once	TRBV27	14	TRBJ1-5	TRBD1	TGTGCCAGCAGTTCTACAGGGGGTGATCAGCCCCAGCATTTT	CASSSTGGDQPQHF
-	TRBV4-1	19	TRBJ1-4	TRBD1	TGCGCCAGCAGCCGAACCGGACAGGGGAGAGGGCCAACTAATGAAAAACTGTTTTTT	CASSRTGQGRGPTNEKLFF
-	TRBV7-3	15	TRBJ2-5	-	TGTGCCAGCAGCTTAATTGGCAGGGGCCAAGAGACCCAGTACTTC	CASSLIGRGQETQYF
-	TRBV27	15	TRBJ2-1	TRBD2	TGTGCCAGCAGTTCAGGCGGGGGCTCCTACAATGAGCAGTTCTTC	CASSSGGGSYNEQFF
-	TRBV2	15	TRBJ1-1	TRBD1	TGTGCCAGCAGTGAAGCACAGGGGGCGAACACTGAAGCTTTCTTT	CASSEAQGANTEAFF
-	TRBV28	15	TRBJ2-7	TRBD2	TGTGCCAGCAGACTCCTACTAGCGTCCTCCTACGAGCAGTACTTC	CASRLLLASSYEQYF
-	TRBV7-8	14	TRBJ1-1	TRBD1	TGTGCCAGCAGCCAAGACAGGGGGCGCACTGAAGCTTTCTTT	CASSQDRGRTEAFF
-	TRBV28	16	TRBJ2-7	-	TGTGCCAGCAGCCCTCGTGGGGTACCCGCCATTTACGAGCAGTACTTC	CASSPRGVPAIYEQYF
-	TRBV7-9	15	TRBJ2-5	-	TGTGCCAGCAGCTTAACGGTTAGGGGAGCGGAGACCCAGTACTTC	CASSLTVRGAETQYF
-	TRBV7-9	13	TRBJ2-1	-	TGTGCCAGCAGCTTATTTGTGGGCAATGAGCAGTTCTTC	CASSLFVGNEQFF